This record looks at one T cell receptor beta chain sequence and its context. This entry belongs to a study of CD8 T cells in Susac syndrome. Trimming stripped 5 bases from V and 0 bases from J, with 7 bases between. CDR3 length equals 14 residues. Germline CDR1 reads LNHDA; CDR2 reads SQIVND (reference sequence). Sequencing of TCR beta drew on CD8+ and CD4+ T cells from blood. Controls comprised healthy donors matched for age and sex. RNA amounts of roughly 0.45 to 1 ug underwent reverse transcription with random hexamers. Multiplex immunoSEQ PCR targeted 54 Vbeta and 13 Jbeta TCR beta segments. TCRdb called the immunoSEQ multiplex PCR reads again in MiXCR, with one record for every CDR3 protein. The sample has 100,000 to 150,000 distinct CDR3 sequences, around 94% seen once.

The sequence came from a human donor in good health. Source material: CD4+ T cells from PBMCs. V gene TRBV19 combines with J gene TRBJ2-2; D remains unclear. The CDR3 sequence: CASSEGTNTGELFF. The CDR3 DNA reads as TGTGCCAGTAGTGAAGGGACGAACACCGGGGAGCTGTTTTTT.